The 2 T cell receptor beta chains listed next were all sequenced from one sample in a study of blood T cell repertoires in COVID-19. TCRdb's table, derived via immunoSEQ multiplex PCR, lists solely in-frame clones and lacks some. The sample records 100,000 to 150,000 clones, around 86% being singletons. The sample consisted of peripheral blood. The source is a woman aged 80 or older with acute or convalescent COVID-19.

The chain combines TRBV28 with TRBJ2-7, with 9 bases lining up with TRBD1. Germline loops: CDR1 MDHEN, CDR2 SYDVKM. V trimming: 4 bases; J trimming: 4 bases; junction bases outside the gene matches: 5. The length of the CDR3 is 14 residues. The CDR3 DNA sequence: TGTGCCAGCAGTTCCAGACAGGGGGGGTACGAGCAGTACGTC. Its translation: CASSSRQGGYEQYV.

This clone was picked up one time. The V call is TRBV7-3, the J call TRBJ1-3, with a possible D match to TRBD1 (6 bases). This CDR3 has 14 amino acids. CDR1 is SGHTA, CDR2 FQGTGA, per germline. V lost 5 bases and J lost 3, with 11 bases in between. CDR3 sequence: CASSPTGVGNTIYF. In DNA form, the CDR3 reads TGTGCCAGCAGCCCGACAGGTGTTGGAAACACCATATATTTT.